This entry lists 19 T cell receptor beta chains sequenced from one sample in a study of T cell responses to AZD1222 COVID-19 vaccine. Assay used: immunoSEQ multiplex PCR; TCRdb lists only in-frame clones, some missing. The sample records 95,000 to 150,000 clones, roughly 93% being singletons. The specimen comprised peripheral blood, sampled on day 0 of AZD1222 vaccination. These receptor sequences come from an adult in good health.

V gene TRBV30 combines with J gene TRBJ1-1, with a weak D call TRBD1 (5 bases). The CDR3 is 14 amino acids. V was cut by 4 bases and J by 3 bases, with 15 bases left in between. Looked up from germline, CDR1 is GTSNPN and CDR2 is SVGIG (reference sequence). This chain's CDR3 is CAWTTVGGDTEAFF. The CDR3 DNA reads TGTGCCTGGACCACCGTCGGGGGGGACACTGAAGCTTTCTTT.

The chain has TRBV27 and TRBJ1-5; D may be TRBD1 (6 bases). The CDR3 runs 17 residues. Trimming took 9 bases from V and 0 from J, leaving 21 bases between them. CDR1 and CDR2 from the germline V gene are MNHEY and SMNVEV (reference sequence). CDR3 sequence reads: CARLGQTALNSNQPQHF. The CDR3 nucleotides are TGTGCCAGGCTCGGACAGACCGCCCTCAATAGCAATCAGCCCCAGCATTTT.

A single count supports this clone. V is TRBV12-3 or TRBV12-4 and J is TRBJ1-2; D gene ambiguous. This CDR3 comprises 13 residues. The V and J ends lost 7 bases and 4 bases respectively, with 13 bases between them. CDR3 sequence: CASTGMGGYGYTF. CDR3 coding DNA: TGTGCCAGCACGGGGATGGGAGGCTATGGCTACACCTTC.

This chain connects TRBV14 to TRBJ2-7; D might be TRBD2 (5 bases). V was pared by 1 base and J by 0 bases, with 7 bases between. This CDR3 comprises 14 residues. The germline V gene encodes CDR1 SGHDN and CDR2 FVKESK. The CDR3 here is CASSQGTSSYEQYF. In DNA form, the CDR3 reads TGTGCCAGCAGCCAAGGTACTAGCTCCTACGAGCAGTACTTC.

The chain is built from TRBV6-5 and TRBJ2-4, with TRBD2 identical over 15 bases. Trimming at V came to 6 bases and at J to 6 bases, leaving 3 bases not matched to a gene. CDR3 length: 15 residues. CDR1 is MNHEY, CDR2 SVGAGI, per germline. The CDR3 is CASSRGLAGGNIQYF. CDR3 in DNA: TGTGCCAGCAGCCGGGGACTAGCGGGAGGAAACATTCAGTACTTC.

The rearrangement uses TRBV27 and TRBJ1-3; D is possibly TRBD1 (6 bases). CDR1 and CDR2 from the germline V gene are MNHEY and SMNVEV (reference sequence). The CDR3 totals 16 residues. V gave up 0 bases and J gave up 3 bases, with 12 bases separating them. CDR3 residues: CASSLSPPGVGNTIYF. The CDR3 DNA follows: TGTGCCAGCAGTTTATCGCCCCCAGGGGTTGGAAACACCATATATTTT.

The rearrangement joins TRBV18 to TRBJ1-1; TRBD1 might be the D (5 bases). This CDR3 comprises 15 residues. The germline gives CDR1 KGHSH, CDR2 LQKENI. V was clipped by 3 bases and J by 3 bases, with 14 bases between them. The CDR3 DNA is TGTGCCAGCTCACCGGGGCGGAGAGGGGACACTGAAGCTTTCTTT. It specifies CASSPGRRGDTEAFF.

This clone has just one count. The chain is built from TRBV3-1 (or the pseudogene TRBV3-2) and TRBJ1-5; 9 nucleotides align to TRBD1. CDR1 and CDR2 (germline): LGHDT, YNNKEL (reference sequence). The V gene end was trimmed by 1 base and the J gene end by 0 bases; junction bases not matched to a gene: 1. The CDR3 extends over 16 amino acids. DNA of the CDR3: TGTGCCAGCAGCCAAGGGACAGGGGATAGCAATCAGCCCCAGCATTTT. This gives the protein CASSQGTGDSNQPQHF.

Points on this clone: As the CDR3 is not closed by the conserved phenylalanine or tryptophan, this likely results from a read error. It is unclear where the CDR3 begins or ends on the DNA, so no DNA is shown, and the CDR3 is as TCRdb lists it. The CDR3 spells CASSEYEGPL. The V call is TRBV6-1, the J call TRBJ1-1. The germline gives CDR1 MNHNS, CDR2 SASEGT. Counting both end residues, the CDR3 totals 10 amino acids.

This chain uses TRBV28 with TRBJ1-1; D is unresolved. Germline values: CDR1 MDHEN, CDR2 SYDVKM. Trimming stripped 7 bases from V and 1 base from J, with 4 bases between. The CDR3 sequence is 11 residues long. The CDR3 bases are TGTGCCAGCAAAGAGAACACTGAAGCTTTCTTT. Translating gives CASKENTEAFF.

For the CDR3, the DNA is TGTGCCAGCAGCCCCGGACAGGGGGTAGAAGCTTTCTTT. This sequence encodes CASSPGQGVEAFF. The rearrangement joins TRBV3-1 (or the pseudogene TRBV3-2) to TRBJ1-1; TRBD1 matches 10 bases. CDR1 and CDR2 (germline): LGHDT, YNNKEL (reference sequence). The CDR3 contains 13 residues. Germline trimming cut 4 bases from V and 8 bases from J; bases unmatched to any gene: 4.

Comment on this clone: Other nucleotide sequences from this sample produce the same CDR3. This chain links TRBV5-1 with TRBJ1-3, with 8 bases identical to TRBD1. This CDR3 spans 13 amino acids. Germline-derived CDR1 and CDR2 are SGHRS and YFSETQ. The V and J ends lost 4 bases and 4 bases, in that order; junction bases with no gene match: 1. CDR3 amino acids: CASSQGAGNTIYF. The CDR3 DNA sequence: TGCGCCAGCAGCCAGGGGGCAGGAAACACCATATATTTT.

The chain links TRBV27 to TRBJ2-5; 10 bases are shared with TRBD1. From germline, CDR1 is MNHEY and CDR2 SMNVEV (reference sequence). The length of the CDR3 is 16 residues. Trimming at V came to 2 bases and at J to 4 bases, leaving 7 bases not matched to a gene. The CDR3 reads CASSLAWDRGRETQYF. In DNA form, the CDR3 reads TGTGCCAGCAGTTTAGCCTGGGACAGGGGCCGAGAGACCCAGTACTTC.

The V gene is TRBV6-1, the J gene TRBJ2-7; D ambiguous. The CDR3 loop spans 13 amino acids. Per the germline V gene, CDR1 is MNHNS and CDR2 is SASEGT. V was clipped by 1 base and J by 6 bases, with 10 bases between them. The CDR3 bases are TGTGCCAGCAGTGAAGGGCCCAAGGGCGAGCAGTACTTC. Translation gives CASSEGPKGEQYF.

The chain links TRBV5-1 to TRBJ2-5, with TRBD1 matching 8 bases. Germline values: CDR1 SGHRS, CDR2 YFSETQ. With V trimmed by 0 bases and J by 5 bases, 6 bases remained unmatched. This CDR3 is built from 15 residues. The chain's CDR3 is CASSLGAGGIETQYF. DNA of the CDR3: TGCGCCAGCAGCTTGGGGGCAGGGGGCATTGAGACCCAGTACTTC.

The chain has TRBV21-1 and TRBJ1-1. TRBV21-1 is a documented pseudogene. This CDR3 has 15 residues. The CDR3 bases are TGTGCCAGCAGCACCCGGGACCCCCCGTACACTGAAGCTTTCTTT. Translated, it gives CASSTRDPPYTEAFF.

The chain employs TRBV19 and TRBJ2-1; TRBD2 agrees at 8 bases. The CDR3 loop spans 13 amino acids. The V segment lost 7 bases and the J segment 3 bases; nucleotides outside the gene matches: 2. Germline loops: CDR1 LNHDA, CDR2 SQIVND (reference sequence). The CDR3 DNA reads TGTGCCAGTAATAGCGGGGTCTACAATGAGCAGTTCTTC. It specifies CASNSGVYNEQFF.

The chain uses TRBV4-1 and TRBJ1-1; 8 nucleotides match TRBD1. Germline assignment: CDR1 MGHRA and CDR2 YSYEKL. CDR3 length: 17 residues. V dropped 0 bases and J dropped 0; count of bases not matched to a gene: 6. The DNA for the CDR3 is TGCGCCAGCAGCCAAGATGTTCAGGGGGCTATGAACACTGAAGCTTTCTTT. Its protein is CASSQDVQGAMNTEAFF.

The V gene is TRBV7-6, the J gene TRBJ1-2; D is perhaps TRBD1 (5 bases). The germline V gene has CDR1 SGHVS and CDR2 FNYEAQ. The V end lost 1 base, the J end lost 3 bases, and 12 bases lay between the germline ends. The CDR3 is made up of 15 amino acids. The CDR3 protein is CASSLESGSDYGYTF. DNA for the CDR3: TGTGCCAGCAGCTTAGAGTCAGGGAGTGACTATGGCTACACCTTC.